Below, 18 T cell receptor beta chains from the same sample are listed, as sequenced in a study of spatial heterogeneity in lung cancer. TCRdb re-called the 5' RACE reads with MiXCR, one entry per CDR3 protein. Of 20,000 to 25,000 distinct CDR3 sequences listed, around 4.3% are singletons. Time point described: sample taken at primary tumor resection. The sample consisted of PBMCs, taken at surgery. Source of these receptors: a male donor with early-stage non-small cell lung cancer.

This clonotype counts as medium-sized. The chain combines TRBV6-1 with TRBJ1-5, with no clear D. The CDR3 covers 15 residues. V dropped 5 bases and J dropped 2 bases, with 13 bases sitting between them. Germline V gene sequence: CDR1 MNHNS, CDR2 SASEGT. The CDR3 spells CASSPVNWGNQPQHF. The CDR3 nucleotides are TGTGCCAGCAGTCCCGTCAATTGGGGCAATCAGCCCCAGCATTTT.

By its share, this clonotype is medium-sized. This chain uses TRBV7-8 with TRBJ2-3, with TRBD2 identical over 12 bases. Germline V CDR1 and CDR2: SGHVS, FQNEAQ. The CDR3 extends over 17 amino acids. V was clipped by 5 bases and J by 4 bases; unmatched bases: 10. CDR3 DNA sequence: TGTGCCAGCAGCCCTCTAGCGGGAGGGCCTGGAGCAGATACGCAGTATTTT. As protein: CASSPLAGGPGADTQYF.

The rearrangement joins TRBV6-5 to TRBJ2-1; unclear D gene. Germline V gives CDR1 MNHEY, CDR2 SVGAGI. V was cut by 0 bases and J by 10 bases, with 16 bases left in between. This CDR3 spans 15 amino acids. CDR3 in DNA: TGTGCCAGCAGTTACTCCAGTCTAATGGGGTCGGAGCAGTTCTTC. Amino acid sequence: CASSYSSLMGSEQFF.

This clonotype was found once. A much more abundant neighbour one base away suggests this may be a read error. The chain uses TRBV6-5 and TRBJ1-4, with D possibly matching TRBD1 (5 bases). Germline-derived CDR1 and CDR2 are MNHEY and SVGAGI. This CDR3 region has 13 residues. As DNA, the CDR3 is TGTGCCGGCAGTTACAGGATGAATGAAAAACTGTTTTTT. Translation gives CAGSYRMNEKLFF.

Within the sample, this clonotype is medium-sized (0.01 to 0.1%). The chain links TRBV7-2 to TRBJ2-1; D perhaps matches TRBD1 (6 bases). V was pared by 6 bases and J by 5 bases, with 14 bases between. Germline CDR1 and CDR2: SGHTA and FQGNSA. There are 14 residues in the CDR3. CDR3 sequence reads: CASSDRSSHNEQFF. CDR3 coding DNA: TGTGCCAGCAGTGACAGGAGTTCCCACAATGAGCAGTTCTTC.

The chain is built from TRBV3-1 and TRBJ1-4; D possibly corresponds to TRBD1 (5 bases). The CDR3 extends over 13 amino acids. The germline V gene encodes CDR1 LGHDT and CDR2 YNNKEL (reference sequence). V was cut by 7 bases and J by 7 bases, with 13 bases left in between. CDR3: CASTRLQGEKLFF. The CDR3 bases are TGTGCCAGCACCCGGCTCCAGGGTGAAAAACTGTTTTTT.

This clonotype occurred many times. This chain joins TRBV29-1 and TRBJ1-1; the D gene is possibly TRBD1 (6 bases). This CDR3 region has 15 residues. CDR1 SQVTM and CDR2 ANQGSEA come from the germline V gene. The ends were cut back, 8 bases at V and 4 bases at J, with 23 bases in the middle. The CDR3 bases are TGCAGCCTATCGGCCCCCCGGGGGGCTGTCACTGAAGCTTTCTTT. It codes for CSLSAPRGAVTEAFF.

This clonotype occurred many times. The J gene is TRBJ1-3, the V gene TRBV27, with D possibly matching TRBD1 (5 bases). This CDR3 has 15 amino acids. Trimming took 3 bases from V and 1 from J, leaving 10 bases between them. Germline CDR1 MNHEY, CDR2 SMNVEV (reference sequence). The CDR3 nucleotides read TGTGCCAGCAGTTTGCTTTGGGGGTCTGGAAACACCATATATTTT. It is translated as CASSLLWGSGNTIYF.

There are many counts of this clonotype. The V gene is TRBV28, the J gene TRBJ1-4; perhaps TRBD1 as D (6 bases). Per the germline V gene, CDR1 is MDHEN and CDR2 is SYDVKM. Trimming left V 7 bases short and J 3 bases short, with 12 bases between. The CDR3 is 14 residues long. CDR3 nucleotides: TGTGCCAGCAACCAGGGGACTCCTAATGAAAAACTGTTTTTT. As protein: CASNQGTPNEKLFF. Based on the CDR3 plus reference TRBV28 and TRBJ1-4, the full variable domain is DVKVTQSSRYLVKRTGEKVFLECVQDMDHENMFWYRQDPGLGLRLIYFSYDVKMKEKGDIPEGYSVSREKKERFSLILESASTNQTSMYLCASNQGTPNEKLFFGSGTQLSVL.

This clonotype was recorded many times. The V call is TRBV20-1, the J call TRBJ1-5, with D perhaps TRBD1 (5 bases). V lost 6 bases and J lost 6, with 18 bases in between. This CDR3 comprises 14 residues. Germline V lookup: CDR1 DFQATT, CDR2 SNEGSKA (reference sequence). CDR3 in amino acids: CSAAKAGRGQPQHF. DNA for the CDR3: TGCAGTGCCGCGAAGGCAGGGCGCGGTCAGCCCCAGCATTTT.

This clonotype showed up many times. For the CDR3, the DNA is TGTGCCAGCAGTCAGGAGTACGAGCAGTACTTC. Translation gives CASSQEYEQYF. The gene calls are TRBV6-1 and TRBJ2-7; no definite D call. Germline-derived CDR1 and CDR2 are MNHNS and SASEGT. The V and J ends lost 5 bases and 4 bases respectively, with 6 bases between them. The CDR3 loop spans 11 amino acids.

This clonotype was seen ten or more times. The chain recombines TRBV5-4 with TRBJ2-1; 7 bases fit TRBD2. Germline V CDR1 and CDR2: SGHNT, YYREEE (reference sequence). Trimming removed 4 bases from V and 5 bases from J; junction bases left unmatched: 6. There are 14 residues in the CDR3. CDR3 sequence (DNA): TGTGCCAGCAGCGCAGGGACTACCAACAATGAGCAGTTCTTC. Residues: CASSAGTTNNEQFF.

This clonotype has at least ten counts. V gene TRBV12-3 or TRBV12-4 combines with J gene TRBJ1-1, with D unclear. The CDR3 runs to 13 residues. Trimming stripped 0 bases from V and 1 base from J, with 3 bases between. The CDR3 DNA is TGTGCCAGCAGTTTAGCGGGGAACACTGAAGCTTTCTTT. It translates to CASSLAGNTEAFF.

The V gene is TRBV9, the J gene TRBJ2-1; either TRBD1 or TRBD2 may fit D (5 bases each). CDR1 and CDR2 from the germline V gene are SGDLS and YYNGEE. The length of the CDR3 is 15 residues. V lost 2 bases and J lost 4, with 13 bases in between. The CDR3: CASSVQGERYNEQFF. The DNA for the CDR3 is TGTGCCAGCAGCGTTCAGGGAGAGCGGTACAATGAGCAGTTCTTC.

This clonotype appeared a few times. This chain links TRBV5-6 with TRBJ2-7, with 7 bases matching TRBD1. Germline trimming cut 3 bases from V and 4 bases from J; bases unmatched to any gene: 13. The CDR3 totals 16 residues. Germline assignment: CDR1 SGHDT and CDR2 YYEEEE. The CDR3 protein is CASSSAPTGVIYEQYF. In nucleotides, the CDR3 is TGTGCCAGCAGCTCCGCCCCAACAGGGGTAATTTACGAGCAGTACTTC.

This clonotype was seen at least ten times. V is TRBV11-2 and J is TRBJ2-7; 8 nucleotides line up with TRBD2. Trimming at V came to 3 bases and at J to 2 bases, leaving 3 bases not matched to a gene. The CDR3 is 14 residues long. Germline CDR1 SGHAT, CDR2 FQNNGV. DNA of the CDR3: TGTGCCAGCAGCTTGGCTAGCGGGCCCTACGAGCAGTACTTC. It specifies CASSLASGPYEQYF. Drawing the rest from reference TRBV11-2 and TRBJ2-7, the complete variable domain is EAGVAQSPRYKIIEKRQSVAFWCNPISGHATLYWYQQILGQGPKLLIQFQNNGVVDDSQLPKDRFSAERLKGVDSTLKIQPAKLEDSAVYLCASSLASGPYEQYFGPGTRLTVT.

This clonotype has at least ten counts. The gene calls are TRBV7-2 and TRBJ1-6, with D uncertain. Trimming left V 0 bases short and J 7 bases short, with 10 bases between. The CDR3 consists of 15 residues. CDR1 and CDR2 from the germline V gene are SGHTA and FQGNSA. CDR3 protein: CASSLAFGSNSPLHF. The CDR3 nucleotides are TGTGCCAGCAGCTTAGCTTTTGGCAGCAATTCACCCCTCCACTTT.

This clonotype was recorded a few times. As DNA, the CDR3 is TGCGCCAGCAGTAAAAAACAGGGGGAGCAGCCCCAGCATTTT. Protein sequence: CASSKKQGEQPQHF. V usage is TRBV10-2 and J usage is TRBJ1-5; TRBD1 matches 8 bases. The CDR3 spans 14 residues. V trimming: 5 bases; J trimming: 7 bases; junction bases outside the gene matches: 7. Per germline, CDR1 WSHSY and CDR2 SAAADI.